This T cell receptor (beta chain) was sequenced for a study of chemoradiotherapy in HPV16-positive cancers. Study background: Functional T-cell assays on a couple of HPV16-positive patients' cells defined candidate HPV-specific clones and common TCR motifs.

Findings of the study overall: Better recurrence-free survival went with HPV-responsive T-cell expansion in HPV16-positive patients. Candidate HPV-specific clones and E7-related TCR motifs grew in tumor during treatment.

Samples were taken several times over chemoradiotherapy. Only in-frame clones appear in the TCRdb table, and some are missing; sequencing was by immunoSEQ multiplex PCR. Among tens of thousands of clones listed, over 85% were seen once. Germline CDR1 SNHLY, CDR2 FYNNEI. Trimming took 7 bases from V and 3 from J, leaving 18 bases between them. The CDR3 length is 16 residues. About this clone itself: Its specificity is not known.

The chain has TRBV2 and TRBJ1-4, with D hard to call. The sequence came from a human donor with HPV-associated anogenital cancer. The input for sequencing was blood, taken from a patient who underwent chemoradiotherapy. The CDR3 bases are TGTGCCAGCACCATCTACCGGGGTCTCTCTAATGAAAAACTGTTTTTT. Translation: CASTIYRGLSNEKLFF.